This T cell receptor (beta chain) originates from a study of cytomegalovirus exposure and HLA in healthy donors. On the study more broadly: Earlier, 150 million to 200 million T cells were analyzed, and fewer than 120 million unique TCR beta sequences were found among them.

CDR1 is SGHNT and CDR2 is YYREEE in the germline V gene (reference sequence). The CDR3 runs to 15 residues. The V end was cut by 0 bases, the J end by 0 bases, with 7 bases between. The PCR had 60 Vbeta and 13 Jbeta primers. Only in-frame clones appear in the TCRdb table, and some are missing; sequencing was by immunoSEQ multiplex PCR. The sample lists about 180,000 clones; approximately 80% were seen once. On this clone: As yet, its antigen is unknown.

Study-level findings and limits: Likely technical artifact: a cluster of highly shared sequence variants. 87-base-pair reads could not separate some V segments, including TRBV6-2 and TRBV6-3. The authors listed 150 or so TCR beta chains as cytomegalovirus-associated.

What was sequenced was PBMCs. This chain connects TRBV5-4 to TRBJ2-1, with TRBD2 as a possible D gene (6 bases). The TCR sequence derives from a woman aged 45-65 years in good health and CMV-seronegative. CDR3 sequence reads: CASSLDSGSYNEQFF. CDR3 DNA: TGTGCCAGCAGCTTGGATAGCGGCTCCTACAATGAGCAGTTCTTC.